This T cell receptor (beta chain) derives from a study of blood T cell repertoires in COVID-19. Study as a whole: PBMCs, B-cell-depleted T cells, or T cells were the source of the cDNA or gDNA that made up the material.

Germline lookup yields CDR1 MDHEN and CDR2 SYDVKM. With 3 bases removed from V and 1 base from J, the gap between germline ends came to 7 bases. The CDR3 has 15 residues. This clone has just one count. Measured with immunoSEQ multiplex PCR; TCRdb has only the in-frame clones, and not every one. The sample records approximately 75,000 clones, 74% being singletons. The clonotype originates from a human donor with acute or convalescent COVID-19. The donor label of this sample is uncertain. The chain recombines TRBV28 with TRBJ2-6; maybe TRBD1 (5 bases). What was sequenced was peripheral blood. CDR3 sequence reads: CASSFQGSGANVLTF. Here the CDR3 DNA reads TGTGCCAGCAGTTTTCAGGGTTCTGGGGCCAACGTCCTGACTTTC.